The rows below give T cell receptor beta chains drawn from one sample of a study of blood T cell repertoires in COVID-19. The repertoire was sequenced with immunoSEQ multiplex PCR; TCRdb's copy has only in-frame clones and lacks some. The sample contains around 190,000 clones, 75% to 85% of which appear only once. Source material: PBMCs or T cells enriched from blood (not recorded which). All receptors derive from a woman in her 50s with acute COVID-19. Both conserved end residues are part of each CDR3. D genes are given only for firm matches. Only part of the rows carry a size: once, few, many, or a class if the clone is expanded.

v_call,j_call,d_call,clone_size,cdr3_nt,cdr3_aa
TRBV13,TRBJ2-3,TRBD2,.,TGTGCCAGCAGCCCCATGGGACTAGCGGGGGGGACAGATACGCAGTATTTT,CASSPMGLAGGTDTQYF
TRBV7-9,TRBJ1-2,TRBD1,.,TGTGCCAGCAGCTTTCGGACAGGGGGCTATGGCTACACCTTC,CASSFRTGGYGYTF
TRBV5-1,TRBJ1-1,TRBD1,.,TGCGCCAGCAGCTATGGACAGGGGGCCTCGGGCACTGAAGCTTTCTTT,CASSYGQGASGTEAFF
TRBV7-3,TRBJ1-1,TRBD1,.,TGTGCCAGCAGCCCTTACAGGGGCACTGAAGCTTTCTTT,CASSPYRGTEAFF
TRBV3-1/TRBV3-2,TRBJ1-2,.,.,TGTGCCAGCAGCCCGGGGCCAGGGGCCGGGGGCTACACCTTC,CASSPGPGAGGYTF
TRBV13,TRBJ2-2,.,.,TGTGCCAGCAGCTTCGTAAACACCGGGGAGCTGTTTTTT,CASSFVNTGELFF
TRBV6-1,TRBJ1-3,TRBD1,few,TGTGCCAGCAGTTCCGTTACAGGGGCGGGAAACACCATATATTTT,CASSSVTGAGNTIYF
TRBV7-6,TRBJ2-1,.,.,TGTGCCAGCAGCTTAGGTCTAGCCTATGAGCAGTTCTTC,CASSLGLAYEQFF
TRBV19,TRBJ1-1,TRBD1,.,TGTGCCAGTAGTGCGACGACAGGGAAAGCTTTCTTT,CASSATTGKAFF
TRBV13,TRBJ1-1,.,.,TGTGCCAGCAGCTTAGGGCGGGAAGCTTTCTTT,CASSLGREAFF
TRBV10-2,TRBJ1-5,TRBD1,.,TGCGCCAGCAGAGGGACAGGGACCGCAGGCAATCAGCCCCAGCATTTT,CASRGTGTAGNQPQHF
TRBV14,TRBJ1-2,.,.,TGTGCCAGCAGCCAATCCCGGTTACATGGCTACACCTTC,CASSQSRLHGYTF
TRBV7-8,TRBJ1-2,.,.,TGTGCCAGCAGCGCGGTGGGGAGGGCTAACTATGGCTACACCTTC,CASSAVGRANYGYTF
TRBV6-5,TRBJ2-6,.,once,TGTGCCATCCGACTGAACTCTGGGGCCAACGTCCTGACTTTC,CAIRLNSGANVLTF
TRBV9,TRBJ1-5,.,.,TGTGCTTCAGCAAAGGGATTCCGGGGGGATCAGCCCCAGCATTTT,CASAKGFRGDQPQHF
TRBV7-9,TRBJ1-5,.,.,TGTGCCAGCAGCCCGAGGGAAAATCAGCCCCAGCATTTT,CASSPRENQPQHF
TRBV28,TRBJ1-2,.,.,TGTGCCAGCAGTTTAGGGAGGGTCGATGGCTACACCTTC,CASSLGRVDGYTF
TRBV6-4,TRBJ1-1,.,.,TGTGCCAGCAGTTACAGGGAAAGGACTGAAGCTTTCTTT,CASSYRERTEAFF
TRBV19,TRBJ2-3,.,.,TGTGCCAGTAGGAAACTAGAGCGCACAGATACGCAGTATTTT,CASRKLERTDTQYF
TRBV5-1,TRBJ1-1,.,few,TGCGCCAGCAGCTTGGATGGGGGGAGGAAAGCTTTCTTT,CASSLDGGRKAFF
TRBV9,TRBJ1-6,TRBD1,.,TGTGCCAGCAGCGCCGAGAGAGGGACAGGGGGCCATAATTCACCCCTCCACTTT,CASSAERGTGGHNSPLHF
TRBV29-1,TRBJ1-2,.,few,TGCAGCGTTGAAGATCCGCCCGGGGGCTACACCTTC,CSVEDPPGGYTF
TRBV18,TRBJ2-1,TRBD1,.,TGTGCCAGCTCACCAACGAGACAGGGGGTAGGGGAGCAGTTCTTC,CASSPTRQGVGEQFF
TRBV7-8,TRBJ1-6,.,once,TGTGCCAGCAGCCCCGGAACGGGAGCAAATTCACCCCTCCACTTT,CASSPGTGANSPLHF
TRBV7-9,TRBJ2-2,.,.,TGTGCCAGCAGCTTAGGACGATACAGACCGCGATACACCGGGGAGCTGTTTTTT,CASSLGRYRPRYTGELFF
TRBV5-1,TRBJ2-3,TRBD1,.,TGCGCCAGCAGGGGAACAGGGGTAGATACGCAGTATTTT,CASRGTGVDTQYF
TRBV7-8,TRBJ1-2,.,.,TGTGCCAGCAGCCCGAGTGCCCAGGGTTTCTATGGCTACACCTTC,CASSPSAQGFYGYTF
TRBV6-5,TRBJ1-4,.,.,TGTGCCAGCAGTTACTCCGGTGAAAAACTGTTTTTT,CASSYSGEKLFF
TRBV19,TRBJ2-1,TRBD2,.,TGTGCCAGTACCGCCGGGCTAGCGGGCAATGAGCAGTTCTTC,CASTAGLAGNEQFF
TRBV9,TRBJ2-5,.,.,TGTGCCAGCAGCGCATCCAGGGGCTTGACGACCCAGTACTTC,CASSASRGLTTQYF
TRBV7-2,TRBJ2-5,TRBD2,once,TGTGCCAGCAGCTTAGGGCCCGGACTAGCGGAGACCCAGTACTTC,CASSLGPGLAETQYF
TRBV5-1,TRBJ2-3,.,.,TGCGCCAGCACGGGTGGGTCAGATACGCAGTATTTT,CASTGGSDTQYF